This TCR beta chain was recovered during a study of T-cell reconstitution after alpha-beta-depleted transplantation in children. As it was prepared, the TCRbeta library received unique molecular identifiers. A single record per CDR3 protein comes from TCRdb applying MiXCR to the PCR reads. The sample lists about 6,500 distinct CDR3 sequences, approximately 11% occurring once. Germline V lookup: CDR1 MDHEN, CDR2 SYDVKM. The CDR3 totals 9 residues. Study-wide points: Newly made T cells mostly supplied T-cell counts and diversity one year after transplant. Some patients' high day-60 TCRbeta diversity was attributed to recipient cells surviving conditioning. Alpha-beta T cells present about two months after transplant were reported to originate from several hundred expanded graft clones.

This clonotype is labeled as medium-sized (0.01 to 0.1%). Its antigen is currently unknown. One end of the junction does not line up with germline, which may come from a read error. The specimen comprised PBMCs, mostly from graft donor cells, sampled 180 days after TCRalphabeta/CD19-depleted stem cell transplant. This clonotype was obtained from a child under two years old who had a stem cell transplant for acute myeloid leukemia, so the T cells may come from the graft donor. This rearrangement joins TRBV28 to TRBJ2-1; weak D call: TRBD2 (5 bases). This chain's CDR3 is CASRRGSLF. The CDR3 bases are TGTGCCAGCAGAAGAGGGTCTCTCTTC.